This T cell receptor (beta chain) was sequenced in a study of molecular identifiers for immune sequencing clone quantification. Study details: Replicate RNA from roughly 20,000 or 100,000 naive CD8 T cells formed five aliquots; four were sequenced.

Sorting recovered naive CD8 T cells on a CD8+CD4-CCR7+CD45RA+ profile. With regard to this clonotype: This may be a read error: a much more frequent sequence differs by one nucleotide.

Both previously described methods and listed TCR primers were employed to make bulk TCR libraries. MiXCR, run by TCRdb on the PCR reads, gives a single entry per CDR3 protein. The table records hundreds of thousands of distinct CDR3 sequences, 25% of them present only once. CDR1 is GTSNPN, CDR2 SVGIG, per germline (reference sequence). This CDR3 has 15 amino acids. The origin of this receptor is a human donor in good health. Some libraries in this study had Jurkat cell RNA spiked in. This chain links TRBV30 with TRBJ2-5, with 7 bases matching TRBD2. The sequencing input was naive CD8+ T cells from blood, with Jurkat cell RNA spiked in. Indicated subset: FACS-sorted CD8+CD4-CCR7+CD45RA+ naive T cells. The CDR3 region is CAWSGLRDYKETKYF. For the CDR3, the DNA is TGTGCCTGGAGTGGTCTCCGGGACTACAAAGAGACCAAGTACTTC. Full variable domain (missing parts from reference TRBV30 and TRBJ2-5): SQTIHQWPATLVQPVGSPLSLECTVEGTSNPNLYWYRQAAGRGLQLLFYSVGIGQISSEVPQNLSASRPQDRQFILSSKKLLLSDSGFYLCAWSGLRDYKETKYFGPGTRLLVL.